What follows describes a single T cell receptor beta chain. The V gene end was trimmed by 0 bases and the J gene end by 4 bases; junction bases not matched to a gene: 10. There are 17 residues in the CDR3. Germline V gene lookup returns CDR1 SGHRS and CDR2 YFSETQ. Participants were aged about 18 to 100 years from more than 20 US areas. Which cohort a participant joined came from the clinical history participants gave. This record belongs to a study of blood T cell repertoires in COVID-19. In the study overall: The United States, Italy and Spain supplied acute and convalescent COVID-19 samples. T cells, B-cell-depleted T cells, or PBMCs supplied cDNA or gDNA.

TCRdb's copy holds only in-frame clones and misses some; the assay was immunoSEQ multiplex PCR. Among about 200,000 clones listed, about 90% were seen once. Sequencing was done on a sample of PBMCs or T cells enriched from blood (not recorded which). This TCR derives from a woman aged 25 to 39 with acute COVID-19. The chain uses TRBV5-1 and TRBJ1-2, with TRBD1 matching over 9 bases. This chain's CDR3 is CASSLGNTGGWGYGYTF. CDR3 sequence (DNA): TGCGCCAGCAGCTTGGGCAATACAGGGGGCTGGGGCTATGGCTACACCTTC. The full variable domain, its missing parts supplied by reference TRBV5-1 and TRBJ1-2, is KAGVTQTPRYLIKTRGQQVTLSCSPISGHRSVSWYQQTPGQGLQFLFEYFSETQRNKGNFPGRFSGRQFSNSRSEMNVSTLELGDSALYLCASSLGNTGGWGYGYTFGSGTRLTVV.